This T cell receptor beta chain appears in the sequencing data of a study of blood T cell repertoires in COVID-19. This CDR3 comprises 13 residues. V was shortened by 0 bases and J by 4 bases, with 5 bases between the two germline ends. CDR1 is SGDLS, CDR2 YYNGEE, per germline. Notes on this clone: Additional DNA sequences in this sample encode the identical CDR3.

In the study's own analysis: It was from reference gene primer amplification that nucleated cell counts were estimated. Some clones are missing from TCRdb's copy, which holds only in-frame ones; the method was immunoSEQ multiplex PCR. For V, J and clone size, that table is used; D and trimming come from the DNA. This table holds 300,000 to 400,000 clones, around 90% found once. This chain links TRBV9 with TRBJ2-1; D not resolved. The source of this sequence is a man aged 55 to 69 who had recovered from COVID-19. The sample consisted of PBMCs or T cells enriched from blood (not recorded which). The chain's CDR3 is CASSVAQYNEQFF. CDR3 DNA sequence: TGTGCCAGCAGCGTAGCTCAGTACAATGAGCAGTTCTTC. Variable domain in full (rest from reference TRBV9 and TRBJ2-1): DSGVTQTPKHLITATGQRVTLRCSPRSGDLSVYWYQQSLDQGLQFLIQYYNGEERAKGNILERFSAQQFPDLHSELNLSSLELGDSALYFCASSVAQYNEQFFGPGTRLTVL.